One and the same sample provided the 17 T cell receptor beta chains below, sequenced in a study of technical replicates of blood from a few donors. Assay used: immunoSEQ multiplex PCR; TCRdb lists only in-frame clones, some missing. The sample holds about 83,000 clones, just over 90% seen once. Sequenced material: T cells isolated from PBMCs. The receptors originated from a human donor in good health.

The chain uses TRBV29-1 and TRBJ2-7, with a weak D call TRBD2 (6 bases). V shed 3 bases and J shed 5 bases, with 14 bases lying between them. The germline gives CDR1 SQVTM, CDR2 ANQGSEA. The CDR3 has 13 amino acids. Written as DNA, the CDR3 is TGCAGCGTTGAGGGGCAGGGACTCAACGAGCAGTACTTC. Its translation: CSVEGQGLNEQYF.

The chain carries TRBV6-5 and TRBJ2-5; 9 bases align to TRBD2. CDR3 length: 15 amino acids. The germline V gene encodes CDR1 MNHEY and CDR2 SVGAGI. J gave up 5 bases and V 4 bases, and 8 bases lay outside the gene matches. CDR3 sequence: CASSSTAGGPETQYF. DNA of the CDR3: TGTGCCAGCAGTTCCACCGCGGGGGGGCCCGAGACCCAGTACTTC.

The rearrangement uses TRBV5-1 and TRBJ2-1, with 8 bases identical to TRBD2. The CDR3 totals 14 residues. V lost 5 bases, J lost 9 bases, and 10 bases stayed unmatched. Per the germline V gene, CDR1 is SGHRS and CDR2 is YFSETQ. This CDR3 reads CASRLAGPRGEQFF. DNA of the CDR3: TGCGCCAGCAGGCTAGCGGGCCCCCGCGGTGAGCAGTTCTTC.

The chain has TRBV6-5 and TRBJ2-2, with a possible D match to TRBD2 (6 bases). CDR3 length: 13 residues. In germline, CDR1 is MNHEY, CDR2 SVGAGI. Trimming left V 8 bases short and J 3 bases short, with 10 bases between. The CDR3 protein is CASRGGDTGELFF. CDR3 sequence (DNA): TGTGCCAGCCGAGGCGGGGACACCGGGGAGCTGTTTTTT.

This rearrangement joins TRBV28 to TRBJ1-4; D uncertain. The CDR3 has 13 amino acids. Germline CDR1 is MDHEN and CDR2 is SYDVKM. The V end lost 3 bases, the J end lost 4 bases, and 6 bases lay between the germline ends. The CDR3 sequence: CASSFSGNEKLFF. CDR3 nucleotide sequence: TGTGCCAGCAGTTTTAGTGGTAATGAAAAACTGTTTTTT.

The CDR3 here is CASSLSTPSGNEQFF. CDR3 sequence (DNA): TGTGCCAGCAGTTTATCGACACCCTCGGGGAATGAGCAGTTCTTC. This chain uses TRBV27 with TRBJ2-1; perhaps TRBD2 as D (5 bases). From germline, CDR1 is MNHEY and CDR2 SMNVEV (reference sequence). V shed 0 bases and J shed 7 bases, with 13 bases lying between them. This CDR3 spans 15 amino acids.

The V and J genes are TRBV10-2 and TRBJ2-1, with D tentatively TRBD1 (6 bases). Trimming removed 8 bases at V and 5 bases at J, with 19 bases between. The CDR3 is 15 residues long. From germline, CDR1 is WSHSY and CDR2 SAAADI. The CDR3 bases are TGCGCCAGCGCGTCACCTTTAGGGGGAGACAATGAGCAGTTCTTC. Amino acid sequence: CASASPLGGDNEQFF.

V usage is TRBV19 and J usage is TRBJ2-2, with no clear D. Per germline, CDR1 LNHDA and CDR2 SQIVND (reference sequence). There are 16 residues in the CDR3. Trimming took off 7 bases at V and 1 base at J, with 16 bases between the two ends. The CDR3 DNA is TGTGCCAGTACCCTTACACGGCGACTGAACACCGGGGAGCTGTTTTTT. It codes for CASTLTRRLNTGELFF.

The rearrangement uses TRBV30 and TRBJ2-5; D is ambiguous. Deletions cut 0 bases from V and 1 base from J, with 9 bases between. Germline V gene data show CDR1 as GTSNPN and CDR2 as SVGIG (reference sequence). CDR3 size: 14 residues. CDR3 in DNA: TGTGCCTGGAGTGTACTCAGGTCCCAAGAGACCCAGTACTTC. Its translation: CAWSVLRSQETQYF.

The rearrangement links TRBV28 to TRBJ2-1; 9 bases are a match to TRBD1. The CDR3 consists of 17 residues. CDR1 MDHEN and CDR2 SYDVKM come from the germline V gene. V gave up 3 bases and J gave up 4 bases; unmatched junction bases: 10. This CDR3 is CASSLYWDRVAYNEQFF. The CDR3 region has the DNA TGTGCCAGCAGTTTGTATTGGGACAGGGTGGCATACAATGAGCAGTTCTTC.

V is TRBV27 and J is TRBJ2-2; 14 positions agree with TRBD2. This CDR3 has 15 amino acids. V lost 4 bases and J lost 5; bases outside the gene matches: 0. Germline values: CDR1 MNHEY, CDR2 SMNVEV (reference sequence). In DNA form, the CDR3 reads TGTGCCAGCAGTTGGACTAGCGGGGGGACCGGGGAGCTGTTTTTT. This encodes CASSWTSGGTGELFF.

This sequence joins TRBV14 and TRBJ2-7; TRBD1 might be the D (5 bases). V lost 0 bases and J lost 6, with 18 bases in between. In germline, CDR1 is SGHDN, CDR2 FVKESK. This CDR3 has 16 residues. The CDR3 DNA reads TGTGCCAGCAGCCAAGATCTTGCCAGGGATCTCTCCGAGCAGTACTTC. Translation gives CASSQDLARDLSEQYF.

V usage is TRBV5-6 and J usage is TRBJ1-1; TRBD1 matches at 10 bases. The CDR3 contains 16 residues. J was trimmed by 3 bases and V by 4 bases; bases with no gene match: 9. The V gene's germline CDR1 is SGHDT and CDR2 YYEEEE. The CDR3 loop is CASSVRDRGFHTEAFF. The CDR3 DNA sequence: TGTGCCAGCAGCGTCCGGGACAGGGGATTTCACACTGAAGCTTTCTTT.

The chain carries TRBV19 and TRBJ2-1, with D perhaps matching TRBD2 (5 bases). V was clipped by 5 bases and J by 8 bases, with 13 bases between them. In germline, CDR1 is LNHDA, CDR2 SQIVND (reference sequence). The CDR3 covers 13 residues. CDR3 nucleotide sequence: TGTGCCAGTAGTCCTAGAGGGTCTTATGAGCAGTTCTTC. It is translated as CASSPRGSYEQFF. Together with reference TRBV19 and TRBJ2-1, the CDR3 gives the full variable domain: DGGITQSPKYLFRKEGQNVTLSCEQNLNHDAMYWYRQDPGQGLRLIYYSQIVNDFQKGDIAEGYSVSREKKESFPLTVTSAQKNPTAFYLCASSPRGSYEQFFGPGTRLTVL.

The rearrangement uses TRBV10-3 and TRBJ1-1; 8 nucleotides align to TRBD1. CDR3 size: 15 residues. The germline gives CDR1 ENHRY, CDR2 SYGVKD. V lost 3 bases to trimming and J lost 8 bases; unmatched junction nucleotides: 11. As DNA, the CDR3 is TGTGCCATCAGTGAAGTGCAATCACAGGGGGGAGAAGCTTTCTTT. As protein: CAISEVQSQGGEAFF.

V is TRBV9 and J is TRBJ1-1; D is perhaps TRBD1 (6 bases). V dropped 3 bases and J dropped 0 bases, with 6 bases sitting between them. The CDR3 extends over 13 amino acids. CDR1 and CDR2 (germline): SGDLS, YYNGEE. The CDR3 sequence is CASSGTVNTEAFF. CDR3 DNA sequence: TGTGCCAGCAGCGGGACAGTGAACACTGAAGCTTTCTTT.

The chain has TRBV9 and TRBJ2-1; 9 bases map to TRBD1. The germline gives CDR1 SGDLS, CDR2 YYNGEE. J gave up 0 bases and V 4 bases, and 14 bases lay outside the gene matches. The length of the CDR3 is 19 residues. CDR3 bases: TGTGCCAGCAGCCCCCGTAAGGGACAGGGCCCGCACTCCTACAATGAGCAGTTCTTC. Its protein product is CASSPRKGQGPHSYNEQFF.